This T cell receptor beta chain was observed in a study of cytomegalovirus exposure and HLA in healthy donors. Background on the study: The roughly 120 validation repertoires, a later analysis reported, used the same platform as the 600 to 700 first-cohort repertoires.

Overall study results and limits: The authors listed 150 to 200 TCR beta chains as cytomegalovirus-associated. Rarity held for most TCR sequences, but there were some public TCRs that occurred in many donors. In vitro data verified a few CMV-associated chains as specific for CMV antigens.

V shed 1 base and J shed 4 bases, with 15 bases lying between them. The germline CDR1 and CDR2 sequences are SGHRS and YFSETQ. CDR3 length: 16 residues. Generated by immunoSEQ multiplex PCR, the TCRdb table keeps only in-frame clones and is missing some. Found here are 150,000 or so clones, about 82% of them singletons; the top ten hold approximately 2.3%. Of note for this clone: What it binds is unknown.

The sequence was obtained from a man under 40 in good health and CMV-seropositive. The specimen sequenced was PBMCs. This chain uses TRBV5-1 with TRBJ2-1, with D maybe TRBD2 (6 bases). The chain's CDR3 is CASSLSPGAGYNEQFF. CDR3 nucleotide sequence: TGCGCCAGCAGCTTGTCTCCCGGTGCGGGGTACAATGAGCAGTTCTTC. The full variable domain, with the rest looked up from reference TRBV5-1 and TRBJ2-1, is KAGVTQTPRYLIKTRGQQVTLSCSPISGHRSVSWYQQTPGQGLQFLFEYFSETQRNKGNFPGRFSGRQFSNSRSEMNVSTLELGDSALYLCASSLSPGAGYNEQFFGPGTRLTVL.